The following is a T cell receptor (beta chain) sequence with its context. Its antigen is still unknown. One base away there is no much larger clone; base qualities are not given. TCR beta CDR3 regions were amplified from RNA transcripts for repertoire sequencing. HTBI primers and the Qiagen OneStep RT-PCR kit were used in a first-round RT-PCR, which was followed by a second-round multiplex PCR, size selection and purification. The libraries underwent paired-end sequencing with 100 bp reads on an Illumina HiSeq2000. The original pipeline was this. SOAPnuke was used to process the reads, removing any read that contained adapters or uncalled bases, had a mean Phred below 15, or lacked an exact match to the constant primer or identifier. High-quality paired reads were merged with COPE v1.2.5. Each unique nucleotide sequence was defined as a clonotype, and clonotypes were aligned to IMGT TRB V, D and J references with MiTCR v1.1. Only V-J combinations with frequency above 0.0001 were analysed, covering around 99% of repertoires. A TCR clonal expansion and chaos score per V-J combination was defined as the ratio of F50 clonal expansion to chaos observed in the TCRdist matrix. Welch's t-statistics and random forest were used to narrow the features down to more than 10 V-J combinations, which were then fed into a naive Bayes classifier. The Morisita-Horn index was used to measure how similar the thyroid and blood repertoires were. TCRdb trimmed the raw reads at Q25, called clones with MiXCR and kept productive beta chains. Rows are combined by CDR3 protein, so each entry shows the most common genes and DNA. TCRdb's processing, not the authors' own work, is the source of the V and J calls. This sample is represented by around 670,000 distinct CDR3 sequences; 35% to 50% of them were singletons. The top ten constitute roughly 46% of the sample.

CDR1 LNHNV and CDR2 YYDKDF are derived from the germline V gene (reference sequence). The trim is 1 base for V and 2 bases for J, with a gap of 12 bases between the germline ends. The cysteine opens and the phenylalanine closes a CDR3 of 16 amino acids. The only DNA kept is the CDR3, 48 bases in frame from the first base. The record originates from a study of Graves' ophthalmopathy and Graves' hyperthyroidism (dated by TCRdb to about 2018). About the study as a whole: Peripheral blood was collected before any treatment was given, at the time of initial diagnosis. TCR beta repertoire signatures were used to distinguish Graves' ophthalmopathy from Graves' hyperthyroidism and to predict progression to ophthalmopathy. In total, around 140 blood samples were TCR-sequenced: 43 ophthalmopathy, approximately 75 hyperthyroidism and some 17 hyperthyroidism-to-ophthalmopathy patients. To explore V-J signatures that distinguish ophthalmopathy from hyperthyroidism, a discovery set of roughly 98 patients was enrolled, made up of approximately 45 with ophthalmopathy and fewer than 60 with stable hyperthyroidism. For independent validation, a separate cohort was made up of fewer than 20 hyperthyroidism patients plus 17 patients who later progressed from hyperthyroidism to ophthalmopathy. In over five hyperthyroidism patients, the T-cell repertoires found in thyroid tissue were compared with those found in blood. Following sample collection, hyperthyroidism patients were given methimazole at a starting dose of 30 mg daily, and ophthalmopathy patients were given high-dose intravenous methylprednisolone.

Ophthalmopathy patients were characterized by moderately to severely active disease, a Clinical Activity Score of at least 3, a NOSPECS grade of at least 4, and a disease duration under 3 months. Patients with other autoimmune diseases, uncontrolled infections, pregnancy or lactation were excluded from the study. Diagnosis was based on clinical symptoms, serum thyroxine, TRAb, thyroid ultrasound and orbital computed tomography. PBMCs were isolated from about 9.2 ml of fresh peripheral blood by Ficoll-Paque density gradient centrifugation. Trizol reagent was used to extract the total RNA, and its quality was then checked on an Agilent 2100 Bioanalyzer. Broad study findings and their caveats: In validation, the model predicted ophthalmopathy progression with 55% to 71% sensitivity and around 72% specificity; some 13 predicted patients were CT-confirmed with GO in a median of around 6 months. Sample size was not statistically predetermined, and group allocation was not concealed from the investigators. Among expanded thyroid clonotypes with frequency above 0.001, most also showed up in blood, which suggests that blood repertoires may reflect the thyroid immune response. The 13-signature model separated ophthalmopathy from stable hyperthyroidism with about 86% sensitivity and about 81% specificity in cross-validation, and 80%/75% in the test set.

This receptor was obtained from an adult man with Graves' ophthalmopathy. The chain employs TRBV15 and TRBJ1-3, and perhaps TRBD1 as D gene, on 5 matching bases. Sequencing was carried out using peripheral blood. Here is the DNA: TGTGCCACCAGCAGAGTCGCCAGGGCTACTGGAAACACCATATATTTT. It translates as CATSRVARATGNTIYF.